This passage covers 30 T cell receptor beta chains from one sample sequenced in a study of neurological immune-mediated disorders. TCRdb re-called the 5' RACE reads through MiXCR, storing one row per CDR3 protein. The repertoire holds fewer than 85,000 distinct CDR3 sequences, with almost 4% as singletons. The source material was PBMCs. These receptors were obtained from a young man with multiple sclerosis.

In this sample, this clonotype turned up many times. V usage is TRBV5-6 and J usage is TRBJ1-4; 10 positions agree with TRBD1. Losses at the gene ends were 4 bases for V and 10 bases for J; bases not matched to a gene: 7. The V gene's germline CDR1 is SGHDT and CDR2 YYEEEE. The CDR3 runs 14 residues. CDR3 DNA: TGTGCCAGCAGCAACCGGGACAGGGGAGGAAAACTGTTTTTT. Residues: CASSNRDRGGKLFF.

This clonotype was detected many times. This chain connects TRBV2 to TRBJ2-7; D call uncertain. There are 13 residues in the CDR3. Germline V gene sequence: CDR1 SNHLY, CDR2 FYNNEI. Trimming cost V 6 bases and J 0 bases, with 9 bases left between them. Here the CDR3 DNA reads TGTGCCAGCAGCAGAGAGAACTCCTACGAGCAGTACTTC. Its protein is CASSRENSYEQYF.

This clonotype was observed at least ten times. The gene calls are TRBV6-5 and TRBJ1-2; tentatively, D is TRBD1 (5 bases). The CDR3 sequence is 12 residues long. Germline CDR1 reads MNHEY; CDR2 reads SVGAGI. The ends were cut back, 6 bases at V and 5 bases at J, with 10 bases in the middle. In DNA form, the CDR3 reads TGTGCCAGCAGCCCGCGGGGGTATGGCTACACCTTC. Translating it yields CASSPRGYGYTF.

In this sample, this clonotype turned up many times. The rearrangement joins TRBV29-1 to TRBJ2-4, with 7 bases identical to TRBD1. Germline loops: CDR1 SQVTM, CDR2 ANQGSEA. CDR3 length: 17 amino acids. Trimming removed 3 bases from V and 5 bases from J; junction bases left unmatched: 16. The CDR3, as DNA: TGCAGCGTTGATGAATATTCCCGGGACAGTAATCAAAACATTCAGTACTTC. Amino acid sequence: CSVDEYSRDSNQNIQYF.

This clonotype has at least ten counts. As DNA, the CDR3 is TGTGCCATCAGTGACACCGACGGAGCAGGGGAGCAGTTCTTC. Translated: CAISDTDGAGEQFF. V and J are TRBV10-3 and TRBJ2-1; D is perhaps TRBD1 (5 bases). Trimming removed 3 bases at V and 10 bases at J, with 16 bases between. Germline values: CDR1 ENHRY, CDR2 SYGVKD. This CDR3 region has 14 residues.

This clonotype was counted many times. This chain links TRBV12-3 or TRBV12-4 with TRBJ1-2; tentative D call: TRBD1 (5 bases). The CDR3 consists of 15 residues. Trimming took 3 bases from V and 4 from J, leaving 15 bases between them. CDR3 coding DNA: TGTGCCAGCAGTTTCAGTGATGGGGGTGGCTATGGCTACACCTTC. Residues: CASSFSDGGGYGYTF.

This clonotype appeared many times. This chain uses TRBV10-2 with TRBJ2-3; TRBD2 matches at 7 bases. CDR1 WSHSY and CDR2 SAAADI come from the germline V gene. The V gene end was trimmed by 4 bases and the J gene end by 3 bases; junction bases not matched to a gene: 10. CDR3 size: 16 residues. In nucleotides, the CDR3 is TGCGCCAGCAGTGTGACTAGCTGGGACCAGACAGATACGCAGTATTTT. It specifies CASSVTSWDQTDTQYF.

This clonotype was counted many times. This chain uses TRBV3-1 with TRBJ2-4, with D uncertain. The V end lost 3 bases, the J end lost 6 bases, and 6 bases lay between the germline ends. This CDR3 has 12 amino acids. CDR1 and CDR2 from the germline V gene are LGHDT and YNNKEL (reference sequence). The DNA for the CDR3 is TGTGCCAGCAGCCAGTCGGTAAACATTCAGTACTTC. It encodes CASSQSVNIQYF.

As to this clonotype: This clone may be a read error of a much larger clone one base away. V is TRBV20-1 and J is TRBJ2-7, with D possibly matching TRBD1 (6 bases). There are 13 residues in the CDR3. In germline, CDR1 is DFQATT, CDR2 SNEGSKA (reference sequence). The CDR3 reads CGALTQGEYEQYF. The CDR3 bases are TGCGGTGCCCTAACACAGGGAGAGTACGAGCAGTACTTC.

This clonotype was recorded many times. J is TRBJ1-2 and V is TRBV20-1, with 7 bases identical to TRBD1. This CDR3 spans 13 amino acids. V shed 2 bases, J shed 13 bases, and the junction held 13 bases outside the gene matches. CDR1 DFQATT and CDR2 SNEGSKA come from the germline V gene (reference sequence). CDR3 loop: CSARTTGSRACTF. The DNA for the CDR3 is TGCAGTGCTAGAACGACAGGGTCCCGTGCATGCACCTTC.

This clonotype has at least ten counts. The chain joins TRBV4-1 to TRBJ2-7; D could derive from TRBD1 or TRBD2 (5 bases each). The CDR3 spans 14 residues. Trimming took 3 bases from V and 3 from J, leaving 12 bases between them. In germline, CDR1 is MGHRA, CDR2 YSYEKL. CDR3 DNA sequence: TGCGCCAGCAGCCACGTCGGGGCGCGCTACGAGCAGTACTTC. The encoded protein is CASSHVGARYEQYF.

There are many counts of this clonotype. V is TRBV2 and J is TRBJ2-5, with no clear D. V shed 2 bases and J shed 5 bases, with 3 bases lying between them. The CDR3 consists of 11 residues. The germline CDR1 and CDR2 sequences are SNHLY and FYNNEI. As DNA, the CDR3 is TGTGCCAGCAGTGAATTGGAGACCCAGTACTTC. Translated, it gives CASSELETQYF.

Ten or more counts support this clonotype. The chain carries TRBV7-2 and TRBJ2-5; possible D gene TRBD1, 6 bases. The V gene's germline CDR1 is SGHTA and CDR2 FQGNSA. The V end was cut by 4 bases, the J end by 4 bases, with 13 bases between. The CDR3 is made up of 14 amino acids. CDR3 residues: CASSWGRLGETQYF. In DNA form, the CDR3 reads TGTGCCAGCAGCTGGGGGCGGCTTGGAGAGACCCAGTACTTC.

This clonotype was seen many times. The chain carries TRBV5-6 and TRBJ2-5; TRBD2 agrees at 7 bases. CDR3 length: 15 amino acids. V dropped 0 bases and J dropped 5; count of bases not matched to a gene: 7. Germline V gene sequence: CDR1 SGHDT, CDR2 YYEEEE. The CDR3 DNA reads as TGTGCCAGCAGCTTGGGGAGCGGGATCTTCGAGACCCAGTACTTC. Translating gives CASSLGSGIFETQYF.

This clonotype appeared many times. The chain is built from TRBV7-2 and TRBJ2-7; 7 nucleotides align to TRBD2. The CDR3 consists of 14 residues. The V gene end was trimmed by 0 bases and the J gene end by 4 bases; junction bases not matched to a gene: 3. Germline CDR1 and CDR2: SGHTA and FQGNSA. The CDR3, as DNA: TGTGCCAGCAGCTTAGCAGCAGCGGGGTACGAGCAGTACTTC. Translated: CASSLAAAGYEQYF.

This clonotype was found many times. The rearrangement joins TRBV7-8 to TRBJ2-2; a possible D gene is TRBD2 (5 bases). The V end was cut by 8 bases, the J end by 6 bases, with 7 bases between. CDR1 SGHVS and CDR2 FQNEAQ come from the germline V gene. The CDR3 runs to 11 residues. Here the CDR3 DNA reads TGTGCCAGCTGGGGAGCCGGGGAGCTGTTTTTT. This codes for CASWGAGELFF.

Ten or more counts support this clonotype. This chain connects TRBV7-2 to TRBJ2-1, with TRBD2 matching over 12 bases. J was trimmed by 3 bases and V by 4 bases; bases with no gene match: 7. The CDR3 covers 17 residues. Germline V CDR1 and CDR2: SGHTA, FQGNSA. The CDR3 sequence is CASSSRLAGADYNEQFF. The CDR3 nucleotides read TGTGCCAGCAGCTCGCGACTAGCGGGGGCCGACTACAATGAGCAGTTCTTC.

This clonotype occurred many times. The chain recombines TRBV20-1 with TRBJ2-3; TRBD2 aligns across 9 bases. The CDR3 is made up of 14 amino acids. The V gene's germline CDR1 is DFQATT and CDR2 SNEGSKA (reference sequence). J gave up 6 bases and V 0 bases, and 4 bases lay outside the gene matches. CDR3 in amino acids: CSARDASGADTQYF. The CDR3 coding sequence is TGCAGTGCTAGAGATGCTAGCGGGGCGGATACGCAGTATTTT.

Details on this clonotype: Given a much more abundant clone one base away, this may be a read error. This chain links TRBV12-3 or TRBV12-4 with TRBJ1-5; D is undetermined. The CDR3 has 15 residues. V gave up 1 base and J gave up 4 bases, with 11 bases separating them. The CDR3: CASSLEFNPNQPQHF. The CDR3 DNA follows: TGTGCCAGCAGTTTAGAGTTCAATCCAAATCAGCCCCAGCATTTT.

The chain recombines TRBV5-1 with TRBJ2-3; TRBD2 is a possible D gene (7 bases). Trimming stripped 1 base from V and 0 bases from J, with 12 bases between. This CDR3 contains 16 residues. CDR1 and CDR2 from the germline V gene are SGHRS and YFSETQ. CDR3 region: CASSLLAGASTDTQYF. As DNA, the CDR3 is TGCGCCAGCAGCTTGCTGGCGGGGGCTAGCACAGATACGCAGTATTTT.

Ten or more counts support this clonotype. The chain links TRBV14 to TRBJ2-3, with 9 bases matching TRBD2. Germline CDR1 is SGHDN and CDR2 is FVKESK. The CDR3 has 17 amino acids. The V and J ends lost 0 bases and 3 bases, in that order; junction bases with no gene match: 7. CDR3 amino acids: CASSQDIRLAGTDTQYF. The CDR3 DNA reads TGTGCCAGCAGCCAAGATATTCGGCTAGCGGGGACAGATACGCAGTATTTT.

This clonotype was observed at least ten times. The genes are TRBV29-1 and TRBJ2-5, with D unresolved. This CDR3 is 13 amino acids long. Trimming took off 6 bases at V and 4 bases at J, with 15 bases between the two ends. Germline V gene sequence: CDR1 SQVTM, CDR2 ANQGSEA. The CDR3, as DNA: TGCAGCGTCGCCGAAAAACCGGGAGAGACCCAGTACTTC. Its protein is CSVAEKPGETQYF.

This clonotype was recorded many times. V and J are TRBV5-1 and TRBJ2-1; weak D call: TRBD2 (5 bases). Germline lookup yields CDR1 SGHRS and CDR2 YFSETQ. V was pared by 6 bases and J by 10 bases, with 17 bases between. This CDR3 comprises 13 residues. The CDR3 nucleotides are TGCGCCAGCACCTTTCTTGGGAGTCAGGAGCAGTTCTTC. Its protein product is CASTFLGSQEQFF. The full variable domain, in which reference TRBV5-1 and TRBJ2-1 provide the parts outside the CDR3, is KAGVTQTPRYLIKTRGQQVTLSCSPISGHRSVSWYQQTPGQGLQFLFEYFSETQRNKGNFPGRFSGRQFSNSRSEMNVSTLELGDSALYLCASTFLGSQEQFFGPGTRLTVL.

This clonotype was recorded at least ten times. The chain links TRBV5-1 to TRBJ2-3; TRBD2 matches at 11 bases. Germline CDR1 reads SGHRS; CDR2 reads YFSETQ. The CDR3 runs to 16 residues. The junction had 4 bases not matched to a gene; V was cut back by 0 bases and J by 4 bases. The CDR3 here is CASSLVAGGQSDTQYF. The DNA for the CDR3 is TGCGCCAGCAGCTTGGTAGCGGGGGGGCAATCAGATACGCAGTATTTT.

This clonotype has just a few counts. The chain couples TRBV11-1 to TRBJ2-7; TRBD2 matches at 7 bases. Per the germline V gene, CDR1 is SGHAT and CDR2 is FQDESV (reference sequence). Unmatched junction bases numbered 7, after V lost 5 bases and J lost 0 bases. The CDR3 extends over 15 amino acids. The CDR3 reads CASSGTSDGSYEQYF. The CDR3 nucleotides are TGTGCCAGCAGCGGAACTAGCGATGGCTCCTACGAGCAGTACTTC.

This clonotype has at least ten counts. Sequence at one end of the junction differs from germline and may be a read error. CDR3 in amino acids: CASRLGLALNQETQYF. The CDR3 DNA is TGCGCCAGCAGGTTGGGACTAGCCCTGAATCAAGAGACCCAGTACTTC. The chain carries TRBV5-1 and TRBJ2-5, with TRBD2 matching over 9 bases. Germline V CDR1 and CDR2: SGHRS, YFSETQ. This CDR3 has 16 residues. Using reference TRBV5-1 and TRBJ2-5 for the parts outside the CDR3, the full variable domain is KAGVTQTPRYLIKTRGQQVTLSCSPISGHRSVSWYQQTPGQGLQFLFEYFSETQRNKGNFPGRFSGRQFSNSRSEMNVSTLELGDSALYLCASRLGLALNQETQYFGPGTRLLVL.

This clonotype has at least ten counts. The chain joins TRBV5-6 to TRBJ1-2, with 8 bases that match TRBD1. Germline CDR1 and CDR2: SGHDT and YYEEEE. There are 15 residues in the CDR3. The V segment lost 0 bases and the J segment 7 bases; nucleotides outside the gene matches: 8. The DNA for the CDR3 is TGTGCCAGCAGCTTGGGGTCGGCAGGGGGCATTGGCTACACCTTC. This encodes CASSLGSAGGIGYTF. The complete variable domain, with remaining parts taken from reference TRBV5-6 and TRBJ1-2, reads DAGVTQSPTHLIKTRGQQVTLRCSPKSGHDTVSWYQQALGQGPQFIFQYYEEEERQRGNFPDRFSGHQFPNYSSELNVNALLLGDSALYLCASSLGSAGGIGYTFGSGTRLTVV.

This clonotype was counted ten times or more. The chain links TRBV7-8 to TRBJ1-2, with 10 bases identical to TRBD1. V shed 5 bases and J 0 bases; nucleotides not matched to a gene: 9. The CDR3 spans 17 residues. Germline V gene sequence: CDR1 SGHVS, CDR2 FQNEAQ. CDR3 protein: CASSRRDRGGPNYGYTF. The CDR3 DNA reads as TGTGCCAGCAGCCGACGGGACAGGGGAGGTCCTAACTATGGCTACACCTTC.

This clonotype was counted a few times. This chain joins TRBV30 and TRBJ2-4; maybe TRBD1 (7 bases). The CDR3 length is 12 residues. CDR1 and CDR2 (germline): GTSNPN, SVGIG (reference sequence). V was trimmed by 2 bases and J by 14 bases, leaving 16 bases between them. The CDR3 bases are TGTGCCTGGAGTATTCAGGGGGGAGTCAAGTACTTC. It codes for CAWSIQGGVKYF. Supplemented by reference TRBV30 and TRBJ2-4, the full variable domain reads SQTIHQWPATLVQPVGSPLSLECTVEGTSNPNLYWYRQAAGRGLQLLFYSVGIGQISSEVPQNLSASRPQDRQFILSSKKLLLSDSGFYLCAWSIQGGVKYFGAGTRLSVL.

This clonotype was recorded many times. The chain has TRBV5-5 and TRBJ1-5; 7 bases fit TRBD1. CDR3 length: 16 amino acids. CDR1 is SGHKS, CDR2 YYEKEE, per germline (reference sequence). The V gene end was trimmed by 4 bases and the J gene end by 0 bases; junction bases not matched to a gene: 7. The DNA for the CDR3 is TGTGCCAGCAGCCCACAGGGGATCTATAGCAATCAGCCCCAGCATTTT. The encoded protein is CASSPQGIYSNQPQHF.